This T cell receptor (beta chain) was retrieved from a study of blood T cell repertoires in COVID-19. Study overall: The United States, Italy and Spain provided the acute and convalescent COVID-19 samples. PBMCs, B-cell-depleted T cells, or T cells provided the cDNA or gDNA that made up the material.

In the authors' workflow: Estimation of nucleated cell counts was performed using reference gene primer amplification. TCRdb's table, derived via immunoSEQ multiplex PCR, lists solely in-frame clones and lacks some. That table furnishes V, J and clone size, whereas the DNA furnished D and trimming. The sample contains some 160,000 clones, around 79% of which appear only once. V was pared by 5 bases and J by 8 bases, with 13 bases between. The V gene's germline CDR1 is SGHTA and CDR2 FQGTGA. The CDR3 is 13 residues long. The rearrangement uses TRBV7-3 and TRBJ2-1; maybe TRBD2 (6 bases). This clonotype was sampled from a man in his forties or fifties with active or convalescent COVID-19. The sample consisted of peripheral blood. The CDR3 here is CASSKTSIDEQFF. The CDR3 DNA reads TGTGCCAGCAGCAAGACTAGTATCGATGAGCAGTTCTTC.